The 6 T cell receptor beta chains reported below all come from one sample, sequenced in a study of molecular identifiers for immune sequencing clone quantification. TCRdb redid the calling of the PCR reads with MiXCR, one entry per CDR3 protein. The sample contains under 600,000 distinct CDR3 sequences, about 22% of which appear only once. Sequencing used naive CD8+ T cells from blood, with Jurkat cell RNA spiked in. Subset meaning: FACS-sorted CD8+CD4-CCR7+CD45RA+ naive T cells. These receptors all stem from a human donor in good health. Some libraries in this study had Jurkat cell RNA spiked in.

V is TRBV6-2 or TRBV6-3 and J is TRBJ2-3; 8 nucleotides line up with TRBD2. V lost 3 bases and J lost 3; bases outside the gene matches: 5. Germline loops: CDR1 MNHEY, CDR2 SVGEGT. The CDR3 has 15 residues. The CDR3 bases are TGTGCCAGCAGTTATAGCGGGATCAGGACAGATACGCAGTATTTT. This encodes CASSYSGIRTDTQYF.

Comment on this clonotype: A much larger clone sits a single nucleotide away, making a read error possible. The chain has TRBV7-9 and TRBJ2-5; D is possibly TRBD2 (5 bases). The CDR3 is made up of 14 amino acids. Germline loops: CDR1 SEHNR, CDR2 FQNEAQ (reference sequence). V was pared by 4 bases and J by 2 bases, with 11 bases between. The CDR3 region has the DNA TGTGCCAGCAGCTCTTGGGAGAAACAAGAGACCCAGTACTTC. Translating it yields CASSSWEKQETQYF.

This clonotype showed up many times. This chain uses TRBV2 with TRBJ1-2; D uncertain. The CDR3 loop spans 15 amino acids. Trimming stripped 0 bases from V and 5 bases from J, with 13 bases between. CDR1 and CDR2 (germline): SNHLY, FYNNEI. CDR3 sequence: CASSEAMEMRYGYTF. The DNA of the CDR3 is TGTGCCAGCAGTGAAGCTATGGAGATGCGTTATGGCTACACCTTC.

This clonotype was counted many times. The CDR3 nucleotides read TGTGCCAGCTCCCAGGCGGGAGGATCCAAAAACATTCAGTACTTC. It yields the protein CASSQAGGSKNIQYF. This rearrangement joins TRBV7-9 to TRBJ2-4; 8 positions agree with TRBD2. This CDR3 is 15 amino acids long. V shed 8 bases and J 2 bases; nucleotides not matched to a gene: 8. Looked up from germline, CDR1 is SEHNR and CDR2 is FQNEAQ (reference sequence).

This clonotype was counted between two and nine times. CDR3 loop: CASSEGWANEKLFF. DNA of the CDR3: TGTGCCAGCAGCGAAGGGTGGGCTAATGAAAAACTGTTTTTT. The J gene is TRBJ1-4, the V gene TRBV12-3 or TRBV12-4; D is unclear. This CDR3 is 14 amino acids long. Trimming took 6 bases from V and 3 from J, leaving 11 bases between them.

In its sample, this clonotype was seen a few times. The V gene is TRBV4-1, the J gene TRBJ2-2; either TRBD1 or TRBD2 may fit D (7 bases each). V lost 2 bases, J lost 4 bases, and 14 bases lay in between. The CDR3 sequence is 16 residues long. Germline assignment: CDR1 MGHRA and CDR2 YSYEKL. The chain's CDR3 is CASSQREGAGTGELFF. In DNA, the CDR3 is TGCGCCAGCAGCCAAAGGGAGGGGGCGGGCACCGGGGAGCTGTTTTTT.